The sequence of this T cell receptor (beta chain) was determined in a study of blood T cell repertoires in COVID-19. Some clones are missing from TCRdb's copy, which holds only in-frame ones; the method was immunoSEQ multiplex PCR. In the table there are about 210,000 clones, 90% to 95% of which are singletons. The CDR3 consists of 12 residues. The V gene's germline CDR1 is LGHNT and CDR2 FRNRAP. The ends lost 5 bases at V and 14 bases at J; junction bases unmatched: 7. The clonotype comes from a man aged 25-40 years with acute or convalescent COVID-19. The chain is built from TRBV12-5 and TRBJ2-2; TRBD1 matches 8 bases. Sequencing was performed on peripheral blood. The CDR3 sequence: CASGPDRGNLFF. As DNA, the CDR3 is TGTGCTAGTGGTCCAGACAGGGGAAATCTGTTTTTT.